This TCR beta chain was found in a study of cytomegalovirus exposure and HLA in healthy donors. Broader study findings: Whilst most TCR sequences proved rare, a subset of public TCRs occurred across many donors. Reports showed the classifier diagnosing cytomegalovirus status with high specificity and sensitivity.

The CDR3 sequence is 14 residues long. Germline V gene data show CDR1 as SNHLY and CDR2 as FYNNEI. V lost 7 bases and J lost 5, with 17 bases in between. Both 60 Vbeta primers and 13 Jbeta primers went into the PCR. Sequenced by immunoSEQ multiplex PCR; TCRdb stores in-frame clones only, minus some. Here the sample spans under 200,000 clones, roughly 68% being singletons. This clone has only a few counts. Its antigen is currently unknown. Healthy people donating bone marrow made up the donors. Although they were nominally healthy when sampled, donors likely had unrecorded immune exposures. The clonotype originates from a woman aged 25 to 39 in good health and CMV-seronegative. The chain carries TRBV2 and TRBJ1-2; tentative D call: TRBD1 (6 bases). The sequencing sample was made of PBMCs. CDR3 nucleotide sequence: TGTGCCAGCATCCTGGACAGCCCCGGGTATGGCTACACCTTC. As protein: CASILDSPGYGYTF.